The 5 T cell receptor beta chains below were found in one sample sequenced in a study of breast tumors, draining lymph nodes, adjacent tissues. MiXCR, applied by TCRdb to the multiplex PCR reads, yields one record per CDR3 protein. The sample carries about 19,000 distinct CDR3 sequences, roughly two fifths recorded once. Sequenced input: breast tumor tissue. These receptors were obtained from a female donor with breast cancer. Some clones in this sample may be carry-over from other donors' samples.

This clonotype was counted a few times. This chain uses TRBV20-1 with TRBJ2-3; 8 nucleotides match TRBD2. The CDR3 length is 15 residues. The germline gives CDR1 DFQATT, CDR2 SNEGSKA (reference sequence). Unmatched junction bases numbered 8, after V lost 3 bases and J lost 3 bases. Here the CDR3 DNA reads TGCAGTGCTAGTAGGGGACTAGGAGCAACAGATACGCAGTATTTT. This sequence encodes CSASRGLGATDTQYF.

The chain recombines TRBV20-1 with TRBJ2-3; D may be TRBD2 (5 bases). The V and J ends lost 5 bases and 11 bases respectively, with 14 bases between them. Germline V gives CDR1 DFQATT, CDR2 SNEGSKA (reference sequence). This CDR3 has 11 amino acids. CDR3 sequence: CSAAKRDEQYF. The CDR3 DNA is TGCAGTGCTGCCAAGAGGGATGAGCAGTATTTT.

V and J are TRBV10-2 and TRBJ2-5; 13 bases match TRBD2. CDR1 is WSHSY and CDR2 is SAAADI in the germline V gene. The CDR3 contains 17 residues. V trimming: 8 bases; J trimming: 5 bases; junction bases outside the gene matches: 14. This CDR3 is CASLKGLAGKVVETQYF. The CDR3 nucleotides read TGCGCCAGCTTGAAGGGACTAGCGGGAAAGGTGGTGGAGACCCAGTACTTC.

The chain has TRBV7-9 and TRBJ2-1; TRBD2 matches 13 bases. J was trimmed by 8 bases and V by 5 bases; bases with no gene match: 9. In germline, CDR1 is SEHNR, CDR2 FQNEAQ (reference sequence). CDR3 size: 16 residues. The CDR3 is CASSARTSGSLDEQFF. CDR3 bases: TGTGCCAGCAGCGCTAGGACTAGCGGGAGTTTGGATGAGCAGTTCTTC.

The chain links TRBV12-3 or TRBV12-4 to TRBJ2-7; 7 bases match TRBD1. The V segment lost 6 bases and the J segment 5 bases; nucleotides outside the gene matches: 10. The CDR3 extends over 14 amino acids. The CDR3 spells CASRPRDSVNEQYF. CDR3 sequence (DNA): TGTGCCAGCAGGCCTAGGGACAGCGTAAACGAGCAGTACTTC.